Following are 9 T cell receptor beta chains from one sample sequenced in a study of cytomegalovirus exposure and HLA in healthy donors. PCR used 60 Vbeta primers and 13 Jbeta primers. The table came from immunoSEQ multiplex PCR; TCRdb's copy has only in-frame clones and leaves some out. Of roughly 110,000 clones in the sample, 70% to 80% were seen once. Sample: PBMCs. These receptors originate from a female donor in good health and CMV-seronegative.

This chain links TRBV7-9 with TRBJ2-5; 8 bases fit TRBD1. The CDR3 spans 14 residues. Germline CDR1 and CDR2: SEHNR and FQNEAQ (reference sequence). V gave up 4 bases and J gave up 7 bases; unmatched junction bases: 8. CDR3 in DNA: TGTGCCAGCAGCTGGGACAGGCTCCCGGGGACCCAGTACTTC. Translated, it gives CASSWDRLPGTQYF.

The V gene is TRBV5-5, the J gene TRBJ2-7; 8 nucleotides align to TRBD1. Germline-derived CDR1 and CDR2 are SGHKS and YYEKEE (reference sequence). The CDR3 extends over 15 amino acids. The V gene end was trimmed by 2 bases and the J gene end by 0 bases; junction bases not matched to a gene: 4. Here the CDR3 DNA reads TGTGCCAGCAGCTTTCAGGGGGCTTACTCCTACGAGCAGTACTTC. Amino acid sequence: CASSFQGAYSYEQYF.

The rearrangement uses TRBV27 and TRBJ2-5; 8 bases line up with TRBD1. V was clipped by 5 bases and J by 4 bases; unmatched bases: 6. This CDR3 is built from 14 residues. Looked up from germline, CDR1 is MNHEY and CDR2 is SMNVEV (reference sequence). In DNA, the CDR3 is TGTGCCAGCAGTAGGACAGGGATTTTAGAGACCCAGTACTTC. Its translation is CASSRTGILETQYF.

V and J are TRBV11-2 and TRBJ2-1; 7 bases agree with TRBD1. The CDR3 runs 16 residues. Germline CDR1 reads SGHAT; CDR2 reads FQNNGV. J was trimmed by 10 bases and V by 0 bases; bases with no gene match: 12. CDR3 sequence reads: CASSLDPQTGKVEQFF. Here the CDR3 DNA reads TGTGCCAGCAGCTTAGACCCGCAGACAGGGAAAGTGGAGCAGTTCTTC.

The rearrangement links TRBV9 to TRBJ1-2; D gene ambiguous. With 0 bases removed from V and 3 bases from J, the gap between germline ends came to 12 bases. The CDR3 covers 15 residues. The germline gives CDR1 SGDLS, CDR2 YYNGEE. The CDR3 bases are TGTGCCAGCAGCGTAGCCGTAGACTCTGACTATGGCTACACCTTC. Amino acids: CASSVAVDSDYGYTF.

This clone has more than one count but fewer than ten. This rearrangement joins TRBV11-2 to TRBJ2-7; no definite D call. The CDR3 contains 11 residues. Between the trimmed V and J ends, which lost 4 bases and 6 bases, there was a span of 7 bases. Germline V gene lookup returns CDR1 SGHAT and CDR2 FQNNGV. CDR3 coding DNA: TGTGCCAGCAGCTCCCACAGCGAGCAGTACTTC. Encoded protein: CASSSHSEQYF.

The rearrangement joins TRBV15 to TRBJ2-3, with unresolved D. There are 16 residues in the CDR3. V was clipped by 0 bases and J by 0 bases, with 10 bases between them. Looked up from germline, CDR1 is LNHNV and CDR2 is YYDKDF (reference sequence). The CDR3 is CATSRDPPHSTDTQYF. Here the CDR3 DNA reads TGTGCCACCAGCAGAGATCCCCCACACAGCACAGATACGCAGTATTTT.

The chain links TRBV18 to TRBJ2-1, with D tentatively TRBD2 (5 bases). The V end was cut by 2 bases, the J end by 3 bases, with 14 bases between. This CDR3 has 16 amino acids. The germline CDR1 and CDR2 sequences are KGHSH and LQKENI. The CDR3 nucleotides read TGTGCCAGCTCACCAGGAGAGGGAGTGGGCTACAATGAGCAGTTCTTC. Translating gives CASSPGEGVGYNEQFF.

The genes are TRBV7-8 and TRBJ2-5; D is perhaps TRBD1 (5 bases). Germline V gives CDR1 SGHVS, CDR2 FQNEAQ. Trimming pared 5 bases from V and 0 bases from J, leaving 22 bases between. CDR3 size: 18 residues. The CDR3 nucleotides read TGTGCCAGCAGCCCTTTAGGCCCCCGGATCAGGGACCAAGAGACCCAGTACTTC. This sequence encodes CASSPLGPRIRDQETQYF.